This record covers a single T cell receptor (beta chain). These data are taken from a study of blood T cell repertoires in COVID-19. Across the whole study: Samples of COVID-19 (acute and convalescent) were obtained from the United States, Italy and Spain. T cells, B-cell-depleted T cells, or PBMCs supplied cDNA or gDNA.

Source study methods: How many nucleated cells were present was estimated from reference gene primer amplification. Sequencing used immunoSEQ multiplex PCR; TCRdb keeps in-frame clones, though not all of them. That table supplies the V and J calls and clone size; D and trimming were determined from the DNA. The data hold about 230,000 clones, with less than 85% observed a single time. The CDR3 is made up of 15 amino acids. V was cut by 2 bases and J by 6 bases, with 17 bases left in between. Germline V gene sequence: CDR1 GTSNPN, CDR2 SVGIG (reference sequence). The sample was peripheral blood. This receptor was obtained from a woman in her 70s with active or convalescent COVID-19. The chain recombines TRBV30 with TRBJ1-5; D may be TRBD1 (5 bases). The CDR3 sequence is CAWSWGGTRAQPQHF. The CDR3 DNA sequence: TGTGCCTGGAGTTGGGGGGGAACTCGGGCTCAGCCCCAGCATTTT. Combining the CDR3 with reference TRBV30 and TRBJ1-5 gives the whole variable domain SQTIHQWPATLVQPVGSPLSLECTVEGTSNPNLYWYRQAAGRGLQLLFYSVGIGQISSEVPQNLSASRPQDRQFILSSKKLLLSDSGFYLCAWSWGGTRAQPQHFGDGTRLSIL.